The 20 T cell receptor beta chains below were found in one sample sequenced in a study of vaccination effects on CD4 cells after COVID-19. Sequenced by immunoSEQ multiplex PCR; TCRdb stores in-frame clones only, minus some. Of about 27,000 clones listed, about 84% are singletons. No antigen has been identified for these receptors. In the ViraFEST assay, antigen-specific CD4+ clonotypes were identified by expansion after peptide-pool stimulation. Isolating CD4+ T cells followed less than 11 days of culture. Confirmation by PCR established that the person had SARS-CoV-2 infection between March and December 2020. Sequenced here: CD4+ T cells from PBMCs cultured with HCoV-NL63 spike peptides, sampled before COVID-19 vaccination. The origin of the receptors is a human donor who had a prior SARS-CoV-2 infection.

The chain carries TRBV7-2 and TRBJ2-3, with D perhaps TRBD2 (6 bases). Germline lookup yields CDR1 SGHTA and CDR2 FQGNSA. V lost 1 base to trimming and J lost 6 bases, with 14 bases between them. This CDR3 contains 15 residues. The CDR3 region has the DNA TGTGCCAGCAGCTTAGGCGGGACTCTGGGGGATACGCAGTATTTT. Protein product: CASSLGGTLGDTQYF.

The chain carries TRBV11-2 and TRBJ1-2; tentative D call: TRBD1 (5 bases). Between the trimmed V and J ends, which lost 3 bases and 5 bases, there was a span of 16 bases. CDR1 SGHAT and CDR2 FQNNGV come from the germline V gene. The CDR3 is 15 residues long. CDR3 loop: CASSLLLGGGYGYTF. CDR3 DNA: TGTGCCAGCAGCTTGCTCCTTGGGGGGGGATATGGCTACACCTTC.

The gene calls are TRBV9 and TRBJ2-1; 8 bases match TRBD2. The ends lost 1 base at V and 2 bases at J; junction bases unmatched: 5. Germline V gene lookup returns CDR1 SGDLS and CDR2 YYNGEE. The CDR3 covers 16 residues. CDR3 bases: TGTGCCAGCAGCGTAACAGCGGGGGCCACCTACAATGAGCAGTTCTTC. It translates to CASSVTAGATYNEQFF. Combining the CDR3 with reference TRBV9 and TRBJ2-1 gives the whole variable domain DSGVTQTPKHLITATGQRVTLRCSPRSGDLSVYWYQQSLDQGLQFLIQYYNGEERAKGNILERFSAQQFPDLHSELNLSSLELGDSALYFCASSVTAGATYNEQFFGPGTRLTVL.

The J gene is TRBJ1-4, the V gene TRBV5-8; tentatively, D is TRBD1 (5 bases). The CDR3 consists of 13 residues. The germline V gene encodes CDR1 SGHTS and CDR2 YDEGEE. The V gene lost 4 bases and the J gene lost 13 bases, with 17 bases spanning the gap. CDR3 amino acids: CASSRNRRGRLFF. The CDR3 DNA follows: TGTGCCAGCAGCCGAAATCGACGGGGACGACTGTTTTTT.

The chain uses TRBV2 and TRBJ1-1; the D gene is possibly TRBD1 (5 bases). Germline CDR1 SNHLY, CDR2 FYNNEI. Trimming removed 6 bases from V and 2 bases from J, with 13 bases in between. The CDR3 totals 14 residues. CDR3 amino acids: CASSLMGLNTEAFF. For the CDR3, the DNA is TGTGCCAGCAGCCTAATGGGGCTTAACACTGAAGCTTTCTTT.

CDR3 region: CASSGGQTYNEQFF. The CDR3 DNA follows: TGTGCCAGCAGCGGCGGACAGACCTACAATGAGCAGTTCTTC. The chain links TRBV7-6 to TRBJ2-1, with a weak D call TRBD1 (6 bases). The germline V gene encodes CDR1 SGHVS and CDR2 FNYEAQ. V was cut by 5 bases and J by 2 bases, with 10 bases left in between. The CDR3 has 14 amino acids. Looking up the rest from reference TRBV7-6 and TRBJ2-1 gives the full variable domain: GAGVSQSPRYKVTKRGQDVALRCDPISGHVSLYWYRQALGQGPEFLTYFNYEAQQDKSGLPNDRFSAERPEGSISTLTIQRTEQRDSAMYRCASSGGQTYNEQFFGPGTRLTVL.

The chain has TRBV11-3 and TRBJ2-3; D gene uncertain. The germline V gene has CDR1 SGHNT and CDR2 YENEEA. This CDR3 is 14 amino acids long. The V gene lost 1 base and the J gene lost 5 bases, with 10 bases spanning the gap. CDR3 in DNA: TGTGCCAGCAGCTTAGCCGCCACAATAGATACGCAGTATTTT. It encodes CASSLAATIDTQYF.

The V and J genes are TRBV7-9 and TRBJ2-7; 10 bases agree with TRBD2. J gave up 7 bases and V 5 bases, and 11 bases lay outside the gene matches. Germline V gives CDR1 SEHNR, CDR2 FQNEAQ (reference sequence). CDR3 size: 15 residues. This CDR3 is CASSPRGSGRFEQYF. CDR3 DNA: TGTGCCAGCAGCCCCCGGGGTAGCGGGAGGTTTGAGCAGTACTTC.

DNA for the CDR3: TGTGCCAGCAGCTTGGACCCGGGGGGGGGAAATGAGCAGTTCTTC. Protein product: CASSLDPGGGNEQFF. This chain joins TRBV7-9 and TRBJ2-1, with 8 bases identical to TRBD2. V lost 3 bases to trimming and J lost 7 bases; unmatched junction nucleotides: 8. Germline V lookup: CDR1 SEHNR, CDR2 FQNEAQ (reference sequence). The CDR3 is made up of 15 amino acids.

V and J are TRBV11-1 and TRBJ1-2; possible D gene TRBD1, 6 bases. The V end lost 3 bases, the J end lost 6 bases, and 8 bases lay between the germline ends. CDR3 length: 12 residues. CDR1 and CDR2 (germline): SGHAT, FQDESV (reference sequence). The CDR3 reads CASSFQGNGYTF. The CDR3 DNA reads TGTGCCAGCAGCTTCCAGGGGAATGGCTACACCTTC.

This sequence joins TRBV11-2 and TRBJ1-2; TRBD1 matches 9 bases. V lost 5 bases and J lost 7; bases outside the gene matches: 5. Germline V gene lookup returns CDR1 SGHAT and CDR2 FQNNGV. CDR3 length: 13 residues. CDR3 nucleotides: TGTGCCAGCAGCCTGGGACAGGGTTTTGGCTACACCTTC. This gives the protein CASSLGQGFGYTF.

This clone was found once. The chain uses TRBV5-5 and TRBJ2-1; no clear D. CDR1 and CDR2 (germline): SGHKS, YYEKEE (reference sequence). The CDR3 consists of 16 residues. The V gene lost 0 bases and the J gene lost 9 bases, with 19 bases spanning the gap. This chain's CDR3 is CASSLAGRTVPGEQFF. The CDR3, as DNA: TGTGCCAGCAGCTTGGCCGGACGGACCGTGCCGGGTGAGCAGTTCTTC. The full variable domain, with the rest looked up from reference TRBV5-5 and TRBJ2-1, is DAGVTQSPTHLIKTRGQQVTLRCSPISGHKSVSWYQQVLGQGPQFIFQYYEKEERGRGNFPDRFSARQFPNYSSELNVNALLLGDSALYLCASSLAGRTVPGEQFFGPGTRLTVL.

CDR3 nucleotides: TGTGCCAGCAGTGATGAATCAACTCGCTCTGGAAACACCATATATTTT. It encodes CASSDESTRSGNTIYF. This rearrangement joins TRBV2 to TRBJ1-3; D gene unclear. The ends were cut back, 3 bases at V and 0 bases at J, with 12 bases in the middle. Germline-derived CDR1 and CDR2 are SNHLY and FYNNEI. The CDR3 consists of 16 residues. The full variable domain, in which reference TRBV2 and TRBJ1-3 provide the parts outside the CDR3, is EPEVTQTPSHQVTQMGQEVILRCVPISNHLYFYWYRQILGQKVEFLVSFYNNEISEKSEIFDDQFSVERPDGSNFTLKIRSTKLEDSAMYFCASSDESTRSGNTIYFGEGSWLTVV.

As regards this clone: Here the CDR3 omits its conserved ending phenylalanine or tryptophan, so a read error is the likely source. No DNA is shown, since the ends of the CDR3 on it are uncertain; the CDR3 is the one TCRdb lists. The V and J genes are TRBV11-2 and TRBJ1-1. Including both end residues, the CDR3 is 11 amino acids long. From germline, CDR1 is SGHAT and CDR2 FQNNGV. The CDR3 is CASSLGSGPEV.

The V call is TRBV6-2 or TRBV6-3, the J call TRBJ2-7, with no clear D. V was trimmed by 5 bases and J by 3 bases, leaving 5 bases between them. The CDR3 runs to 11 residues. Germline V gene sequence: CDR1 MNHEY, CDR2 SVGEGT. CDR3 sequence: CASSGNYEQYF. In nucleotides, the CDR3 is TGTGCCAGCAGTGGAAACTACGAGCAGTACTTC.

The gene calls are TRBV3-1 (or the pseudogene TRBV3-2) and TRBJ1-2; a possible D gene is TRBD1 (5 bases). With 1 base removed from V and 1 base from J, the gap between germline ends came to 10 bases. Germline assignment: CDR1 LGHDT and CDR2 YNNKEL (reference sequence). This CDR3 is built from 15 residues. CDR3 coding DNA: TGTGCCAGCAGCCAAGCGGGCAGGGATAACTATGGCTACACCTTC. This sequence encodes CASSQAGRDNYGYTF.

J is TRBJ2-4 and V is TRBV3-1 (or the pseudogene TRBV3-2), with TRBD1 identical over 7 bases. V lost 4 bases, J lost 6 bases, and 6 bases stayed unmatched. The CDR3 extends over 14 amino acids. CDR1 LGHDT and CDR2 YNNKEL come from the germline V gene (reference sequence). CDR3 nucleotide sequence: TGTGCCAGCAGCCCTACGGGACAGAGAAACATTCAGTACTTC. This encodes CASSPTGQRNIQYF.

The V and J genes are TRBV10-3 and TRBJ2-5, with 9 bases aligning to TRBD2. J lost 5 bases, V lost 4 bases, and 14 bases had no gene match. This CDR3 is built from 17 residues. In germline, CDR1 is ENHRY, CDR2 SYGVKD. The DNA for the CDR3 is TGTGCCATCAGTGCGCGGGAGGGCCTTAAAAGAGCGGAGACCCAGTACTTC. Its translation is CAISAREGLKRAETQYF.

The V and J genes are TRBV4-2 and TRBJ1-5, with TRBD1 as a possible D gene (6 bases). Trimming removed 0 bases at V and 7 bases at J, with 16 bases between. The CDR3 is 16 amino acids. Germline CDR1 reads LGHNA; CDR2 reads YNFKEQ. The CDR3 spells CASSQDLSGARQPQHF. CDR3 sequence (DNA): TGTGCCAGCAGCCAAGACTTATCGGGGGCACGGCAGCCCCAGCATTTT.

The chain has TRBV5-1 and TRBJ2-7; TRBD1 matches at 9 bases. This CDR3 is 13 amino acids long. J lost 3 bases, V lost 5 bases, and 3 bases had no gene match. The V gene's germline CDR1 is SGHRS and CDR2 YFSETQ. The CDR3 reads CASRRDRDYEQYF. DNA of the CDR3: TGCGCCAGCAGAAGGGACAGGGACTACGAGCAGTACTTC.